A selection of T cell receptor beta chains follows, all from one sample in a study of T cell repertoires in cytomegalovirus infection. TCRdb reanalysed the reads using MiXCR and keeps one entry per CDR3 protein. Here the sample spans roughly 990,000 distinct CDR3 sequences, about 33% being singletons. Antigens for these TCRs are unknown. Specimen: cultured CD8+ T cells from PBMCs, collected from culture after CMV antigen stimulation. These receptors all stem from a human donor in good health (CMV status not recorded). Some clones in this sample may be carry-over from other donors' samples. Both conserved end residues are part of each CDR3. D genes are given only for firm matches. Expanded clones are given a class, and other clones once, few, many or no size at all.

J gene | clone size | D gene | V gene | CDR3 DNA | CDR3 protein
TRBJ2-1 | few | TRBD2 | TRBV12-3/TRBV12-4 | TGTGCCAGCAGTCTGGGACTAGCGGGGGCCTGGGGTGAGCAGTTCTTC | CASSLGLAGAWGEQFF
TRBJ1-4 | - | - | TRBV4-1 | TGCGCCAGCAGCCCGATTACAACTAATGAAAAACTGTTTTTT | CASSPITTNEKLFF
TRBJ2-5 | once | TRBD2 | TRBV9 | TGTGCCAGCAGCGTAGGTTCAGCGGGGGAAGAGAAGACCCAGTACTTC | CASSVGSAGEEKTQYF
TRBJ1-5 | - | - | TRBV19 | TGTGCCAGTAGTATAGATGGGGACCAGCCCCAGCATTTT | CASSIDGDQPQHF
TRBJ1-5 | - | TRBD1 | TRBV9 | TGTGCCAGCAGTAAAGGACAGGGGGACAATCAGCCCCAGCATTTT | CASSKGQGDNQPQHF
TRBJ1-6 | few | TRBD1 | TRBV6-2/TRBV6-3 | TGTGCCAGCAGTTTCGACAGGGTGGAGTATGCTTCACCCCTCCACTTT | CASSFDRVEYASPLHF
TRBJ2-7 | - | TRBD1 | TRBV6-1 | TGTGCCAGCAGTGGGACAGGGAAAGCCTACGAGCAGTACTTC | CASSGTGKAYEQYF
TRBJ2-1 | - | - | TRBV9 | TGTGCCAGCAGCGTAGATCACGGAATCTACAATGAGCAGTTCTTC | CASSVDHGIYNEQFF
TRBJ1-6 | - | - | TRBV20-1 | TGCAGTGCTACCACTCTATCCCCACCTTTGAGGAATTCACCCCTCCACTTT | CSATTLSPPLRNSPLHF
TRBJ2-1 | few | TRBD2 | TRBV19 | TGTGCCAGTAGAGTTGGCGCTAGCGGGGATCCGATCAACAATGAGCAGTTCTTC | CASRVGASGDPINNEQFF
TRBJ2-1 | - | TRBD2 | TRBV27 | TGTGCCAGCAGTGGCACTAGCGGGCAGCAGTTCTTC | CASSGTSGQQFF
TRBJ1-5 | many | - | TRBV7-8 | TGTGCCAGCAGCTTAGGTACTAGCCAGCCCCAGCATTTT | CASSLGTSQPQHF
TRBJ2-7 | few | TRBD2 | TRBV5-6 | TGTGCCAGCAGCCCCGGGAGGGTCCGGGACGAGCAGTACTTC | CASSPGRVRDEQYF
TRBJ1-2 | few | TRBD1 | TRBV6-1 | TGTGCCAGCAGTGACATCCGGGACAGGGGAGGTGGCTACACCTTC | CASSDIRDRGGGYTF
TRBJ1-1 | many | - | TRBV11-1 | TGTGCCAGCAGGGGCCACATGAACACTGAAGCTTTCTTT | CASRGHMNTEAFF
TRBJ1-1 | few | - | TRBV19 | TGTGCCACCCTCGCCGGGACAAAAATTGAAGCTTTCTTT | CATLAGTKIEAFF
TRBJ2-3 | - | TRBD2 | TRBV11-2 | TGTGCCAGCAGCTTAGGAGGGAGGGCCCAAGATACGCAGTATTTT | CASSLGGRAQDTQYF
TRBJ2-1 | - | - | TRBV6-1 | TGTGCCAGCGGAACAGGGTCAGCCTACAATGAGCAGTTCTTC | CASGTGSAYNEQFF
TRBJ1-2 | - | TRBD1 | TRBV6-1 | TGTGCCAGCAGTGAAAAATTCGGACAGGGGAACTATGGCTACACCTTC | CASSEKFGQGNYGYTF
TRBJ2-1 | many | TRBD1 | TRBV7-2 | TGTGCCAGCAGCCCCATCCGGGACAGGGCCTCTTATGAGCAGTTCTTC | CASSPIRDRASYEQFF
TRBJ2-3 | many | - | TRBV7-2 | TGTGCCAGCAGCTTAGGTTGGGATACGCAGTATTTT | CASSLGWDTQYF
TRBJ1-2 | - | - | TRBV7-3 | TGTGCCAGCAGCTTAGGGTTTGCCCTTATGGATGGCTACACCTTC | CASSLGFALMDGYTF
TRBJ1-4 | many | - | TRBV7-8 | TGTGCCAGCAGCTTAGCCAGGGGTGATGAAAAACTGTTTTTT | CASSLARGDEKLFF
TRBJ2-3 | - | TRBD2 | TRBV9 | TGTGCCAGCAGCGTAGTCGGGACTAGCATAGGCACAGATACGCAGTATTTT | CASSVVGTSIGTDTQYF
TRBJ2-7 | - | - | TRBV12-5 | TGTGCTAGCGCAGGGACCCGCTACGAGCAGTACTTC | CASAGTRYEQYF
TRBJ2-5 | many | - | TRBV12-3/TRBV12-4 | TGTGCCAGCAGTTTTATGGGGGGCGGTGGGGAGACCCAGTACTTC | CASSFMGGGGETQYF
TRBJ1-3 | few | TRBD1 | TRBV5-5 | TGTGCCAGCAGCAAGGGACAGCCAGTATTCTCTGGAAACACCATATATTTT | CASSKGQPVFSGNTIYF
TRBJ2-3 | many | - | TRBV7-6 | TGTGCCAGCAGCCTGGGGGGCCTAGCAGATACGCAGTATTTT | CASSLGGLADTQYF
TRBJ1-1 | few | - | TRBV5-6 | TGTGCCAGCAGCTCAGGGGTTCGGAGCACTGAAGCTTTCTTT | CASSSGVRSTEAFF
TRBJ2-5 | few | TRBD2 | TRBV9 | TGTGCCAGCAGCCGGACTAGCGGGGGTGTTAGAGAGACCCAGTACTTC | CASSRTSGGVRETQYF
TRBJ1-1 | many | - | TRBV7-2 | TGTGCCAGCAGCTTAGGGGGACTCGCTGAAGCTTTCTTT | CASSLGGLAEAFF
TRBJ1-2 | - | - | TRBV5-4 | TGTGTCAGCAGCTTGGTCTTGGTCGGAATTCTCGTCTTC | CVSSLVLVGILVF
TRBJ2-2 | few | - | TRBV6-2/TRBV6-3 | TGTGCCAGCAGTTACTCGACGCATCCTACCGGGGAGCTGTTTTTT | CASSYSTHPTGELFF
TRBJ2-4 | - | - | TRBV7-4 | TGTGCCAGCAGCGGATACTTAAACATTCAGTACTTC | CASSGYLNIQYF
TRBJ1-1 | - | - | TRBV27 | TGTGCCAGCAGTCCCCCGGGACATGGGAACACTGAAGCTTTCTTT | CASSPPGHGNTEAFF
TRBJ1-1 | many | - | TRBV12-3/TRBV12-4 | TGTGCCAGCACCGTAACGGGTGATGAAGCTTTCTTT | CASTVTGDEAFF
TRBJ1-2 | many | TRBD1 | TRBV6-5 | TGTGCCAGCAGAGGGGGCACCTATGGCTACACCTTC | CASRGGTYGYTF
TRBJ2-3 | - | - | TRBV15 | TGTGCCACCAGCAGAGCCGGGTTTAGAGGCACCGATACGCAGTATTTT | CATSRAGFRGTDTQYF
TRBJ1-1 | - | - | TRBV6-1 | TGTGCCAGCAGTGAACGGTCTCACACTGAAGCTTTCTTT | CASSERSHTEAFF
TRBJ2-1 | - | TRBD1 | TRBV10-3 | TGTGCCATCAGTGAGTCGGACAGGGGCGGCAATGAGCAGTTCTTC | CAISESDRGGNEQFF
TRBJ2-3 | - | - | TRBV7-3 | TGTGCCAGCAGCCCCGGTAGCGGATTGGTAGATACGCAGTATTTT | CASSPGSGLVDTQYF
TRBJ2-4 | - | - | TRBV27 | TGTGCCGCTTCGAGGGGAGCCAAAAACATTCAGTACTTC | CAASRGAKNIQYF
TRBJ2-3 | few | TRBD2 | TRBV5-6 | TGTGCCAGCAGCTGGTACAGGGTTAGCGGGGGGACAGATACGCAGTATTTT | CASSWYRVSGGTDTQYF
TRBJ1-1 | - | TRBD1 | TRBV7-9 | TGTGCCAGCAGCTTCGGCCGACAGGGGGCGAACACTGAAGCTTTCTTT | CASSFGRQGANTEAFF
TRBJ2-5 | - | TRBD1 | TRBV10-3 | TGTGCCTCAAGCCAGACCGGGACAGGGAGTTTAGAGACCCAGTACTTC | CASSQTGTGSLETQYF
TRBJ1-5 | - | - | TRBV3-1 | TGTGCCAGCAGCCCTGGCCCTGGAGATGGCAATCAGCCCCAGCATTTT | CASSPGPGDGNQPQHF
TRBJ2-2 | many | TRBD1 | TRBV7-9 | TGTGCCAGCAGCATCCGGGACAGGGGAACCGGGGAGCTGTTTTTT | CASSIRDRGTGELFF
TRBJ1-1 | few | - | TRBV5-6 | TGTGCCAGCAAATGGGACCGACTGAACACTGAAGCTTTCTTT | CASKWDRLNTEAFF